This is a list of T cell receptor beta chains from one sample in a study of T cell repertoires in cytomegalovirus infection. These TCRs' antigens remain unknown. TCRdb used MiXCR to reprocess the reads, holding one entry per CDR3 protein. This table has 100,000 to 150,000 distinct CDR3 sequences, more than 25% appearing once. Sequenced material: CD8+ T cells from cultured PBMCs, taken from culture after CMV antigen stimulation. The receptors stem from a human donor in good health (CMV status not recorded). Some clones in this sample may be carry-over from other donors' samples. The CDR3 runs from the conserved cysteine through the conserved F or W. D genes are given only for firm matches. Clone size is stated in some rows and not others, as once, few, many or a class when expanded.

clone size: many
J gene: TRBJ2-7
D gene: TRBD1
V gene: TRBV7-2
CDR3 protein: CASSLGGTGGHEQYF
CDR3 DNA: TGTGCCAGCAGCTTAGGCGGGACAGGGGGGCACGAGCAGTACTTC

clone size: NA
J gene: TRBJ2-2
D gene: TRBD1
V gene: TRBV5-6
CDR3 protein: CASSLAVRGTGELFF
CDR3 DNA: TGTGCCAGCAGCTTGGCCGTCAGGGGGACCGGGGAGCTGTTTTTT

clone size: NA
J gene: TRBJ1-2
D gene: NA
V gene: TRBV12-3/TRBV12-4
CDR3 protein: CASSLTTPTGHGYTF
CDR3 DNA: TGTGCCAGCAGCCTTACCACACCGACCGGGCATGGCTACACCTTC

clone size: NA
J gene: TRBJ1-4
D gene: TRBD1
V gene: TRBV28
CDR3 protein: CASRDGQGGEKLFF
CDR3 DNA: TGTGCCAGCAGGGACGGACAGGGGGGTGAAAAACTGTTTTTT

clone size: few
J gene: TRBJ2-1
D gene: TRBD2
V gene: TRBV5-1
CDR3 protein: CASSLMPGTSGYNEQFF
CDR3 DNA: TGCGCCAGCAGCTTGATGCCCGGGACTAGCGGATACAATGAGCAGTTCTTC

clone size: NA
J gene: TRBJ2-4
D gene: NA
V gene: TRBV3-1
CDR3 protein: CASSHVRKGQNIQYF
CDR3 DNA: TGTGCCAGCAGCCACGTCAGGAAGGGTCAAAACATTCAGTACTTC

clone size: NA
J gene: TRBJ1-3
D gene: NA
V gene: TRBV9
CDR3 protein: CASSAAPGIGNTIYF
CDR3 DNA: TGTGCCAGCAGCGCCGCACCAGGGATTGGAAACACCATATATTTT

clone size: many
J gene: TRBJ2-7
D gene: TRBD1
V gene: TRBV28
CDR3 protein: CASSWRDRGRHEQYF
CDR3 DNA: TGTGCCAGCAGTTGGCGGGACAGGGGGCGGCACGAGCAGTACTTC

clone size: NA
J gene: TRBJ2-3
D gene: TRBD2
V gene: TRBV11-2
CDR3 protein: CASSLMRGSGDTQYF
CDR3 DNA: TGTGCCAGCAGCTTGATGCGGGGGTCAGGGGATACGCAGTATTTT

clone size: NA
J gene: TRBJ1-6
D gene: NA
V gene: TRBV2
CDR3 protein: CASRTEWTTSPLHF
CDR3 DNA: TGTGCCAGCAGAACAGAGTGGACAACTTCACCCCTCCACTTT

clone size: few
J gene: TRBJ2-2
D gene: NA
V gene: TRBV11-3
CDR3 protein: CASSLDGGDRELFF
CDR3 DNA: TGTGCCAGCAGCTTAGATGGGGGTGACCGGGAGCTGTTTTTT

clone size: once
J gene: TRBJ1-1
D gene: NA
V gene: TRBV6-1
CDR3 protein: CASRPVGYTEAFF
CDR3 DNA: TGTGCCAGCAGACCAGTGGGGTACACTGAAGCTTTCTTT

clone size: NA
J gene: TRBJ1-1
D gene: TRBD1
V gene: TRBV5-1
CDR3 protein: CASSWTGDVSFF
CDR3 DNA: TGCGCCAGCAGCTGGACAGGGGATGTATCTTTCTTT

clone size: many
J gene: TRBJ2-3
D gene: NA
V gene: TRBV7-8
CDR3 protein: CASTQGGARGTDTQYF
CDR3 DNA: TGTGCCAGCACCCAAGGGGGGGCGCGGGGCACAGATACGCAGTATTTT

clone size: few
J gene: TRBJ1-1
D gene: NA
V gene: TRBV27
CDR3 protein: CASSYGGSTEAFF
CDR3 DNA: TGTGCCAGCAGTTACGGGGGTAGCACTGAAGCTTTCTTT

clone size: NA
J gene: TRBJ2-5
D gene: TRBD2
V gene: TRBV2
CDR3 protein: CASEGLAGAQETQYF
CDR3 DNA: TGTGCCAGCGAGGGACTAGCGGGGGCCCAAGAGACCCAGTACTTC

clone size: NA
J gene: TRBJ2-7
D gene: TRBD1
V gene: TRBV11-2
CDR3 protein: CASSLGRAEQGLYEQYF
CDR3 DNA: TGTGCCAGCAGCTTAGGTCGGGCGGAACAGGGGCTCTACGAGCAGTACTTC

clone size: NA
J gene: TRBJ1-4
D gene: TRBD1
V gene: TRBV18
CDR3 protein: CASSPRTGVPTNEKLFF
CDR3 DNA: TGTGCCAGCTCACCCCGGACAGGGGTACCAACTAATGAAAAACTGTTTTTT

clone size: NA
J gene: TRBJ1-1
D gene: NA
V gene: TRBV6-2/TRBV6-3
CDR3 protein: CASSSSFGTEAFF
CDR3 DNA: TGTGCCAGCAGTTCCTCGTTTGGGACAGAAGCTTTCTTT

clone size: NA
J gene: TRBJ1-6
D gene: NA
V gene: TRBV28
CDR3 protein: CASSLGQFNSPLHF
CDR3 DNA: TGTGCCAGCAGCCTCGGTCAGTTCAATTCACCCCTCCACTTT

clone size: NA
J gene: TRBJ2-7
D gene: NA
V gene: TRBV7-9
CDR3 protein: CASSLAAAYEQYF
CDR3 DNA: TGTGCCAGCAGCTTAGCGGCAGCCTACGAGCAGTACTTC

clone size: many
J gene: TRBJ2-6
D gene: NA
V gene: TRBV6-1
CDR3 protein: CASGDVTSGANVLTF
CDR3 DNA: TGTGCCAGCGGGGATGTGACATCTGGGGCCAACGTCCTGACTTTC

clone size: NA
J gene: TRBJ1-1
D gene: TRBD1
V gene: TRBV7-2
CDR3 protein: CASSGGQGAYTEAFF
CDR3 DNA: TGTGCCAGCAGCGGGGGACAGGGGGCTTACACTGAAGCTTTCTTT

clone size: NA
J gene: TRBJ1-1
D gene: NA
V gene: TRBV11-2
CDR3 protein: CASMSWGRMNTEAFF
CDR3 DNA: TGTGCCAGCATGTCATGGGGACGGATGAACACTGAAGCTTTCTTT

clone size: NA
J gene: TRBJ2-7
D gene: NA
V gene: TRBV24-1
CDR3 protein: CATSDLDYEQYF
CDR3 DNA: TGTGCCACCAGTGACCTTGATTACGAGCAGTACTTC

clone size: many
J gene: TRBJ1-2
D gene: TRBD1
V gene: TRBV6-1
CDR3 protein: CASSALTGSWYGYTF
CDR3 DNA: TGTGCCAGCAGTGCCCTGACAGGGTCTTGGTATGGCTACACCTTC

clone size: many
J gene: TRBJ2-5
D gene: TRBD1
V gene: TRBV24-1
CDR3 protein: CATSDWDSQETQYF
CDR3 DNA: TGTGCCACCAGTGATTGGGACAGCCAAGAGACCCAGTACTTC

clone size: few
J gene: TRBJ1-2
D gene: TRBD1
V gene: TRBV7-2
CDR3 protein: CASSPIDRGYSYGYTF
CDR3 DNA: TGTGCCAGCAGCCCAATCGACAGGGGGTATTCCTATGGCTACACCTTC

clone size: NA
J gene: TRBJ2-7
D gene: NA
V gene: TRBV4-3
CDR3 protein: CASSAGLGDYEQYF
CDR3 DNA: TGCGCCAGCAGCGCGGGACTGGGGGACTACGAGCAGTACTTC

clone size: NA
J gene: TRBJ2-1
D gene: TRBD2
V gene: TRBV15
CDR3 protein: CATSRRGGAYNEQFF
CDR3 DNA: TGTGCCACCAGCAGACGGGGGGGGGCCTACAATGAGCAGTTCTTC

clone size: NA
J gene: TRBJ1-1
D gene: NA
V gene: TRBV5-6
CDR3 protein: CASSSYQGQNWNTEAFF
CDR3 DNA: TGTGCCAGTAGTTCTTATCAGGGGCAGAATTGGAACACTGAAGCTTTCTTT

clone size: few
J gene: TRBJ2-1
D gene: TRBD1
V gene: TRBV7-9
CDR3 protein: CASSREGAPYNEQFF
CDR3 DNA: TGTGCCAGCAGCCGAGAGGGGGCACCCTACAATGAGCAGTTCTTC

clone size: few
J gene: TRBJ1-5
D gene: NA
V gene: TRBV7-6
CDR3 protein: CASSSLPPEAYSNQPQHF
CDR3 DNA: TGTGCCAGCAGCTCCCTCCCCCCGGAAGCTTATAGCAATCAGCCCCAGCATTTT

clone size: NA
J gene: TRBJ1-1
D gene: TRBD1
V gene: TRBV4-1
CDR3 protein: CASSQALSRQGVVAFF
CDR3 DNA: TGCGCCAGCAGCCAAGCTTTATCTCGACAGGGGGTGGTGGCTTTCTTT

clone size: NA
J gene: TRBJ1-2
D gene: NA
V gene: TRBV7-2
CDR3 protein: CASSFSPTGGGRQGYTF
CDR3 DNA: TGTGCCAGCAGCTTTAGTCCCACAGGAGGGGGGCGGCAGGGCTACACCTTC